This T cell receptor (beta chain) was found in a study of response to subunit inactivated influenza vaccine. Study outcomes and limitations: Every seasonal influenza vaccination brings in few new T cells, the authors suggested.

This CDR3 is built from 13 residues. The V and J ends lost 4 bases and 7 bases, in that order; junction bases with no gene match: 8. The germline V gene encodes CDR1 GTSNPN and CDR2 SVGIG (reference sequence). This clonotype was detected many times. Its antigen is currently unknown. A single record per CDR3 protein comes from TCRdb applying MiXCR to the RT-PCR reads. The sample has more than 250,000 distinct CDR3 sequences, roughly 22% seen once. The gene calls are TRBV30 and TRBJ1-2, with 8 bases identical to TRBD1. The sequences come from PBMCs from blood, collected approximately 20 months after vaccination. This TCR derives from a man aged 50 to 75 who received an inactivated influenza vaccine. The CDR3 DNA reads TGTGCCTGGACCCAGGGGGCCCGGGGTGGCTACACCTTC. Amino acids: CAWTQGARGGYTF. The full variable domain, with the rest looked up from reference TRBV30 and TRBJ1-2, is SQTIHQWPATLVQPVGSPLSLECTVEGTSNPNLYWYRQAAGRGLQLLFYSVGIGQISSEVPQNLSASRPQDRQFILSSKKLLLSDSGFYLCAWTQGARGGYTFGSGTRLTVV.